Each of the 21 T cell receptor beta chains below was sequenced from the same sample in a study of blood T cell repertoires in COVID-19 (dated by TCRdb to the early 2020s). Libraries were built with the immunoSEQ multiplex PCR assay. TCRdb took over this immuneACCESS table, retaining in-frame rearrangements with V and J assigned. Such tables are incomplete; in checked studies, under half of the missing clones stem from an unresolved V gene, and the remainder is unexplained. In all, the sample holds a few hundred thousand clones, and roughly four fifths of those were seen once. The ten largest clones represent approximately 15% of the sample. Sample: PBMCs or T cells enriched from blood (not recorded which). These TCRs come from a man aged 40-49 years who had recovered from COVID-19.

The rearrangement uses TRBV4-1 and TRBJ1-6; no firm D call. The V end lost 1 base, the J end lost 9 bases, and 10 bases lay between the germline ends. The CDR3 totals 14 residues. CDR1 is MGHRA, CDR2 YSYEKL, per germline. CDR3 DNA sequence: TGCGCCAGCAGCCAAGTTACAGTCGCTTCACCCCTCCACTTT. Translation gives CASSQVTVASPLHF.

This clone was seen only a few times. This chain's CDR3 is CASSQSRVAGAETQYF. The CDR3 DNA follows: TGTGCCAGCAGCCAGTCCCGGGTAGCGGGAGCGGAGACCCAGTACTTC. The rearrangement links TRBV3-1 (or the pseudogene TRBV3-2) to TRBJ2-5, with TRBD2 identical over 9 bases. Losses at the gene ends were 3 bases for V and 5 bases for J; bases not matched to a gene: 10. The CDR3 extends over 16 amino acids. The germline CDR1 and CDR2 sequences are LGHDT and YNNKEL (reference sequence).

This sequence joins TRBV5-4 and TRBJ1-6; D is possibly TRBD1 (6 bases). Germline CDR1 is SGHNT and CDR2 is YYREEE (reference sequence). Trimming took 4 bases from V and 14 from J, leaving 19 bases between them. The CDR3 has 14 residues. CDR3 nucleotides: TGTGCCAGCAGCCCCCTCGGGGGGGGCAAGGCCCTCCACTTT. Amino acid sequence: CASSPLGGGKALHF. Drawing the rest from reference TRBV5-4 and TRBJ1-6, the complete variable domain is ETGVTQSPTHLIKTRGQQVTLRCSSQSGHNTVSWYQQALGQGPQFIFQYYREEENGRGNFPPRFSGLQFPNYSSELNVNALELDDSALYLCASSPLGGGKALHFGNGTRLTVT.

The J gene is TRBJ1-1, the V gene TRBV5-1; TRBD1 might be the D (5 bases). Germline V lookup: CDR1 SGHRS, CDR2 YFSETQ. The CDR3 runs 16 residues. V was trimmed by 3 bases and J by 5 bases, leaving 20 bases between them. CDR3 nucleotides: TGCGCCAGCAGCTGGGGGGGTCGGCAGGGAAGGACTGAAGCTTTCTTT. Its protein is CASSWGGRQGRTEAFF.

The chain links TRBV2 to TRBJ2-1, with 8 bases matching TRBD2. The germline CDR1 and CDR2 sequences are SNHLY and FYNNEI. The CDR3 runs 14 residues. J gave up 6 bases and V 7 bases, and 8 bases lay outside the gene matches. CDR3 loop: CASIGTRNRNEQFF. CDR3 nucleotide sequence: TGTGCCAGCATAGGGACTAGAAACCGCAATGAGCAGTTCTTC.

This sequence joins TRBV2 and TRBJ1-5; the match to TRBD1 covers 9 bases. The V gene end was trimmed by 0 bases and the J gene end by 6 bases; junction bases not matched to a gene: 3. The CDR3 totals 15 residues. CDR1 is SNHLY, CDR2 FYNNEI, per germline. CDR3 residues: CASSEAGTGRQPQHF. The CDR3 coding sequence is TGTGCCAGCAGTGAAGCGGGGACAGGGCGTCAGCCCCAGCATTTT.

The chain employs TRBV3-1 (or the pseudogene TRBV3-2) and TRBJ2-7; 7 bases line up with TRBD1. V gave up 5 bases and J gave up 1 base; unmatched junction bases: 11. This CDR3 spans 16 amino acids. Germline CDR1 and CDR2: LGHDT and YNNKEL (reference sequence). CDR3 in DNA: TGTGCCAGCAGCTTATGGACAGGCGTCAGATCCTACGAGCAGTACTTC. This translates into CASSLWTGVRSYEQYF.

The chain is built from TRBV19 and TRBJ2-1; possibly TRBD2 for D (5 bases). The CDR3 is 14 residues long. From germline, CDR1 is LNHDA and CDR2 SQIVND (reference sequence). Trimming removed 3 bases from V and 7 bases from J, with 13 bases in between. For the CDR3, the DNA is TGTGCCAGTAGTATGAATTTGGGAGAGAATGAGCAGTTCTTC. This sequence encodes CASSMNLGENEQFF. The variable domain in full, completed from reference TRBV19 and TRBJ2-1, reads DGGITQSPKYLFRKEGQNVTLSCEQNLNHDAMYWYRQDPGQGLRLIYYSQIVNDFQKGDIAEGYSVSREKKESFPLTVTSAQKNPTAFYLCASSMNLGENEQFFGPGTRLTVL.

This clone was observed a handful of times. The CDR3 here is CASSLSLYGYTF. The CDR3 coding sequence is TGTGCCAGCAGTTTAAGCTTGTACGGCTACACCTTC. The V and J genes are TRBV28 and TRBJ1-2, with D unclear. There are 12 residues in the CDR3. Germline values: CDR1 MDHEN, CDR2 SYDVKM. Trimming took off 2 bases at V and 8 bases at J, with 9 bases between the two ends.

The J gene is TRBJ2-3, the V gene TRBV5-6, with 9 positions matching TRBD2. Unmatched junction bases numbered 6, after V lost 4 bases and J lost 6 bases. Germline V gene data show CDR1 as SGHDT and CDR2 as YYEEEE. The CDR3 contains 14 residues. The CDR3 loop is CASSQVAGEDTQYF. CDR3 DNA: TGTGCCAGCAGCCAAGTAGCGGGGGAGGATACGCAGTATTTT.

This clone was counted once. The chain is built from TRBV6-5 and TRBJ1-4, with 9 nucleotides matching TRBD1. CDR1 is MNHEY, CDR2 SVGAGI, per germline. This CDR3 has 15 amino acids. V was pared by 5 bases and J by 4 bases, with 5 bases of the junction left unmatched. The DNA of the CDR3 is TGTGCCAGCAGTACAGGGGGCCGGGGTAATGAAAAACTGTTTTTT. Translating gives CASSTGGRGNEKLFF.

The J gene is TRBJ1-2, the V gene TRBV28; the D is unclear. Germline CDR1 reads MDHEN; CDR2 reads SYDVKM. Trimming shortened V by 4 bases and J by 5 bases, and 8 bases separated the two germline ends. The CDR3 length is 12 residues. CDR3 protein: CASSWNRYGYTF. In nucleotides, the CDR3 is TGTGCCAGCAGTTGGAACAGATATGGCTACACCTTC.

The V gene is TRBV5-1, the J gene TRBJ2-5; 9 positions agree with TRBD2. Germline V gene sequence: CDR1 SGHRS, CDR2 YFSETQ. The CDR3 runs to 16 residues. V lost 1 base to trimming and J lost 2 bases; unmatched junction nucleotides: 6. The CDR3 sequence: CASSLQPTSGQETQYF. CDR3 sequence (DNA): TGCGCCAGCAGCTTGCAGCCCACTAGCGGGCAAGAGACCCAGTACTTC. Looking up the rest from reference TRBV5-1 and TRBJ2-5 gives the full variable domain: KAGVTQTPRYLIKTRGQQVTLSCSPISGHRSVSWYQQTPGQGLQFLFEYFSETQRNKGNFPGRFSGRQFSNSRSEMNVSTLELGDSALYLCASSLQPTSGQETQYFGPGTRLLVL.

The rearrangement uses TRBV4-1 and TRBJ1-2; D is unresolved. The CDR3 has 14 residues. Germline CDR1 MGHRA, CDR2 YSYEKL. Between the trimmed V and J ends, which lost 8 bases and 3 bases, there was a span of 16 bases. CDR3 sequence (DNA): TGCGCCAGCTCTAGCCCCCAGCAAGACTATGGCTACACCTTC. Protein: CASSSPQQDYGYTF.

This sequence joins TRBV30 and TRBJ2-2, with D possibly matching TRBD1 (5 bases). Trimming took 2 bases from V and 6 from J, leaving 7 bases between them. This CDR3 comprises 12 residues. Germline loops: CDR1 GTSNPN, CDR2 SVGIG (reference sequence). Here the CDR3 DNA reads TGTGCCTGGAGTTCACAGGCCGGGGAGCTGTTTTTT. As protein: CAWSSQAGELFF.

V and J are TRBV5-8 and TRBJ2-2; TRBD2 matches 10 bases. The germline CDR1 and CDR2 sequences are SGHTS and YDEGEE. The trim removed 2 bases at V and 6 bases at J, leaving 7 bases unmatched. The CDR3 has 16 residues. The CDR3 DNA reads as TGTGCCAGCAGCTTTCAGGCTAGCGGGAGCCCCGGGGAGCTGTTTTTT. This codes for CASSFQASGSPGELFF.

V usage is TRBV30 and J usage is TRBJ1-3; no firm D call. Germline V gives CDR1 GTSNPN, CDR2 SVGIG (reference sequence). Trimming shortened V by 8 bases and J by 0 bases, and 11 bases separated the two germline ends. This CDR3 comprises 13 residues. The DNA of the CDR3 is TGTGCCCATAGCCGTTTCTCTGGAAACACCATATATTTT. Amino acids: CAHSRFSGNTIYF.

The V gene is TRBV28, the J gene TRBJ1-2; TRBD1 agrees at 7 bases. The CDR3 contains 13 residues. V lost 5 bases and J lost 8; bases outside the gene matches: 8. Germline-derived CDR1 and CDR2 are MDHEN and SYDVKM. CDR3 coding DNA: TGTGCCAGCAGTGCAGACAGGGTGGGGGGCTACACCTTC. Encoded protein: CASSADRVGGYTF.

CDR3 in amino acids: CASSPYWKSGGQPTEAFF. The DNA for the CDR3 is TGTGCCAGCAGTCCTTACTGGAAATCGGGGGGGCAGCCCACTGAAGCTTTCTTT. This rearrangement joins TRBV27 to TRBJ1-1, with TRBD1 as a possible D gene (6 bases). V dropped 5 bases and J dropped 4 bases, with 26 bases sitting between them. Germline CDR1 MNHEY, CDR2 SMNVEV (reference sequence). CDR3 length: 18 residues.

The rearrangement uses TRBV2 and TRBJ1-2, with D tentatively TRBD1 (5 bases). The CDR3 covers 16 residues. V was cut by 8 bases and J by 4 bases, with 23 bases left in between. Looked up from germline, CDR1 is SNHLY and CDR2 is FYNNEI. In DNA, the CDR3 is TGTGCCAGCCGGGGGGACGGAATGACAGAGGGCTATGGCTACACCTTC. Protein: CASRGDGMTEGYGYTF.

The chain is built from TRBV12-1 and TRBJ1-5; the D segment call TRBD1 is taken from the table without a DNA check. TRBV12-1 is noted as a pseudogene. The CDR3 loop spans 16 amino acids. CDR3: CASSQSGTGCNQPQHF. The CDR3 DNA sequence: TGTGCCAGCAGCCAATCCGGGACAGGTTGCAATCAGCCCCAGCATTTT.